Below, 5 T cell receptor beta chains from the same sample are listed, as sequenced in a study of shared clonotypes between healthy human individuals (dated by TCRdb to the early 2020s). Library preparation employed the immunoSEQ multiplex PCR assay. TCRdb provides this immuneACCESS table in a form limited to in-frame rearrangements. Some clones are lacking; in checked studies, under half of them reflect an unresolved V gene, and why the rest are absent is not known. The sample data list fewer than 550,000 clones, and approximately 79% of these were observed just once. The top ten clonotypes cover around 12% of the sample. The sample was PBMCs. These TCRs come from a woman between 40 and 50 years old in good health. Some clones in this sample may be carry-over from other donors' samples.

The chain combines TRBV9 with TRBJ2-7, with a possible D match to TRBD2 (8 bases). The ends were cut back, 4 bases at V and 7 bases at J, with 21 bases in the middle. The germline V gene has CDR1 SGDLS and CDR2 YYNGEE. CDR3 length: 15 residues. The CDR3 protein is CASSTGVSQREEQYF. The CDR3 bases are TGTGCCAGCAGCACAGGGGTTTCTCAGCGGGAGGAGCAGTACTTC.

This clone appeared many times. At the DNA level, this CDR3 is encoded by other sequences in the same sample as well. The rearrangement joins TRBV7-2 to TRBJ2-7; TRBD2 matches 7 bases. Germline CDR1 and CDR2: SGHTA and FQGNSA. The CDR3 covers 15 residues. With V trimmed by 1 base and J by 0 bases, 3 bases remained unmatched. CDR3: CASSLGGGSSYEQYF. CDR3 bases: TGTGCCAGCAGCTTAGGGGGCGGGAGCTCCTACGAGCAGTACTTC.

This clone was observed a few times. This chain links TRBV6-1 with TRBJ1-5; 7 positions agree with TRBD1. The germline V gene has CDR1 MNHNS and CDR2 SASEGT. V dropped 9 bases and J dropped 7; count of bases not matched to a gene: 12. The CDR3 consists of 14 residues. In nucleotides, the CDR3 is TGTGCCAGTACCAGACAGGGTCCATTGCAGCCCCAGCATTTT. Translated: CASTRQGPLQPQHF.

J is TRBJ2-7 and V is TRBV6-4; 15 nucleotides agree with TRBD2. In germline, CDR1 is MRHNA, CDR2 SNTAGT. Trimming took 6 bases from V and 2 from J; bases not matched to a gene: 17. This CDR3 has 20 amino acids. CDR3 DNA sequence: TGTGCCAGCAGCCCCCGGGGACTAGCGGGAGGACCCACTCCTACCTACGAGCAGTACTTC. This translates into CASSPRGLAGGPTPTYEQYF.

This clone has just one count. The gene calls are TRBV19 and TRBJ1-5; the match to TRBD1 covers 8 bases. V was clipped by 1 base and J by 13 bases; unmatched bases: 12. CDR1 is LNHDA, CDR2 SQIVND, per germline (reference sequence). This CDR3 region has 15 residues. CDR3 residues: CASSIVSDRAPSQHF. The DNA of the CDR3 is TGTGCCAGTAGTATAGTTTCGGACAGGGCGCCTTCACAGCATTTT.